What follows are 10 T cell receptor beta chains derived from one specimen sequenced in a study of identical twins. TCRdb redid the calling of the 5' RACE reads with MiXCR, one entry per CDR3 protein. This sample has around 1.7 million distinct CDR3 sequences, with about 32% found just once. The source material was cord blood. The source is a newborn girl in good health.

V and J are TRBV13 and TRBJ2-1; 7 bases align to TRBD2. TRBJ2-7 explains the end of the DNA better; the J call may be wrong. This CDR3 is 15 amino acids long. Germline lookup yields CDR1 PRHDT and CDR2 FYEKMQ (reference sequence). The CDR3 DNA reads as TGTGCCAGCAGCCCAAGCGGGAACTCCTACAATGAGCAGTACTTC. Translation: CASSPSGNSYNEQYF.

The chain carries TRBV7-2 and TRBJ2-6, with 7 bases identical to TRBD1. The ends lost 4 bases at V and 4 bases at J; junction bases unmatched: 4. The CDR3 is 15 residues long. Germline loops: CDR1 SGHTA, CDR2 FQGNSA. The CDR3 reads CASSYRGAGANVLTF. CDR3 sequence (DNA): TGTGCCAGCAGCTACAGGGGTGCCGGGGCCAACGTCCTGACTTTC. Full variable domain (remainder filled in from reference TRBV7-2 and TRBJ2-6): GAGVSQSPSNKVTEKGKDVELRCDPISGHTALYWYRQSLGQGLEFLIYFQGNSAPDKSGLPSDRFSAERTGGSVSTLTIQRTQQEDSAVYLCASSYRGAGANVLTFGAGSRLTVL.

Comments on this clonotype: At one of its ends the junction is not consistent with the germline gene, which may arise from a read error. The J gene is TRBJ2-7, the V gene TRBV6-1; no clear D. In germline, CDR1 is MNHNS, CDR2 SASEGT. This CDR3 is 12 amino acids long. CDR3 nucleotide sequence: TGTGCCCGCAGTCTAAAGAGAGACGAGCAGTACTTC. Encoded protein: CARSLKRDEQYF.

This clonotype was seen at least ten times. The junction departs from the called germline gene at one end, perhaps through a read error. The chain combines TRBV18 with TRBJ1-4, with a possible D match to TRBD1 (5 bases). Germline assignment: CDR1 KGHSH and CDR2 LQKENI. The CDR3 totals 14 residues. The CDR3 loop reads CASSPQGTNEKLFF. For the CDR3, the DNA is TGCGCCAGCAGCCCCCAGGGAACTAATGAAAAACTGTTTTTT.

This clonotype occurred a few times. The chain employs TRBV28 and TRBJ2-7; D is possibly TRBD1 or TRBD2 (5 bases each). Germline CDR1 MDHEN, CDR2 SYDVKM. The CDR3 sequence is 14 residues long. Trimming removed 7 bases at V and 2 bases at J, with 15 bases between. CDR3 amino acids: CASKIGDGPYEQYF. The CDR3 nucleotides read TGTGCCAGCAAAATCGGGGACGGGCCCTACGAGCAGTACTTC.

About this clonotype: The junction departs from germline at one end; a sequencing error may be responsible. The gene calls are TRBV10-3 and TRBJ2-3; 10 nucleotides match TRBD2. In germline, CDR1 is ENHRY, CDR2 SYGVKD. This CDR3 comprises 15 residues. CDR3 region: CANSESGLATDTQYF. The CDR3 DNA sequence: TGTGCCAACAGTGAGTCGGGACTAGCGACAGATACGCAGTATTTT.

This clonotype was seen at least ten times. The V call is TRBV7-2, the J call TRBJ2-1; 10 positions agree with TRBD2. Germline V CDR1 and CDR2: SGHTA, FQGNSA. This CDR3 region has 15 residues. J was trimmed by 4 bases and V by 5 bases; bases with no gene match: 5. CDR3 bases: TGTGCCAGCAGCCCTACTAGCGGGGATTACAATGAGCAGTTCTTC. Translation gives CASSPTSGDYNEQFF.

The chain links TRBV7-2 to TRBJ2-7; D ambiguous. The CDR3 has 16 residues. Per the germline V gene, CDR1 is SGHTA and CDR2 is FQGNSA. V was clipped by 0 bases and J by 6 bases, with 18 bases between them. The CDR3 nucleotides are TGTGCCAGCAGCTTAGCGCCCTCCCCCTCCAAGGGCGAGCAGTACTTC. It encodes CASSLAPSPSKGEQYF.

This clonotype was counted only a few times. V is TRBV5-6 and J is TRBJ2-1, with 7 bases that match TRBD1. CDR1 is SGHDT and CDR2 is YYEEEE in the germline V gene. V lost 0 bases to trimming and J lost 0 bases; unmatched junction nucleotides: 9. The CDR3 length is 18 residues. This chain's CDR3 is CASSLAEVSGGSYNEQFF. CDR3 DNA sequence: TGTGCCAGCAGCTTGGCCGAGGTTTCAGGGGGCTCCTACAATGAGCAGTTCTTC.

This clonotype was observed a few times. J is TRBJ2-1 and V is TRBV6-1; TRBD1 might be the D (5 bases). V gave up 1 base and J gave up 9 bases, with 13 bases separating them. Germline lookup yields CDR1 MNHNS and CDR2 SASEGT. The CDR3 is 14 amino acids. The CDR3, as DNA: TGTGCCAGCAGTGAAGTTTTGGGGCCGGGTGAGCAGTTCTTC. Its protein is CASSEVLGPGEQFF.